This paragraph reports one T cell receptor (beta chain). These data are taken from a study of CD8 T cells in Susac syndrome. V dropped 3 bases and J dropped 5 bases, with 17 bases sitting between them. Germline V gives CDR1 DFQATT, CDR2 SNEGSKA (reference sequence). The CDR3 totals 15 residues. A quantity of about 0.45 to 1 ug RNA underwent reverse transcription using random hexamers. The authors amplified TCR beta CDR3 across 54 Vbeta and 13 Jbeta using immunoSEQ multiplex PCR. TCRdb recomputed calls from the immunoSEQ multiplex PCR reads with MiXCR, one row per CDR3 protein. The sample lists 95,000 to 150,000 distinct CDR3 sequences, about 95% occurring once.

The TCR sequence derives from a human donor with Susac syndrome. V usage is TRBV20-1 and J usage is TRBJ1-5; no clear D gene. The source material was CD8+ T cells from PBMCs. The CDR3, as DNA: TGCAGTGCTAGCAAAAGTGGTCTTTGGGATCAGCCCCAGCATTTT. Its translation: CSASKSGLWDQPQHF.